This T cell receptor (beta chain) was found in a study of T-cell reconstitution after alpha-beta-depleted transplantation in children (dated by TCRdb to 2016 to 2017). Broadly, across the study: The study quantitatively tracked T-cell immune reconstitution after TCRalphabeta/CD19-depleted allogeneic hematopoietic cell transplantation in children using TCR repertoire profiling.

Overall study outcomes, separate from this receptor: Hyperexpanded clone frequencies declined over subsequent months; after one year, T-cell counts and TCRbeta diversity were mostly attributed to newly produced T cells. Apparently early alphabetaT-cell count recovery about two months after transplant reportedly relied on only several hundred rapidly expanded clones derived from non-depleted graft cells. The high TCRbeta diversity at day 60 in some patients was ascribed to recipient T cells and intrathymic progenitors that had survived conditioning.

Read against the paper, the sample's treatment or condition label means: allogeneic hematopoietic cell transplantation with graft depleted of TCRalphabeta T cells and CD19 B cells. TCRalphabeta/CD19-depleted allogeneic hematopoietic cell grafts were given to the transplant recipients, all of whom were children. This clonotype appeared a few times. What this receptor recognizes is not known. An end of the junction differs from the germline gene, which may be a read error. The method behind the library was PCR. The reads were generated on an Illumina HiSeq 2500. To normalize quantification of the TCRbeta repertoire, the TCR libraries were built with molecular barcoding that relied on unique molecular identifiers. TCRdb took the public reads, trimmed them with fastp at Q25, ran MiXCR for clone calling and kept in-frame beta chains. Identical CDR3 protein sequences are pooled into one entry, listed with their most common genes and DNA. The sample contains more than 300,000 distinct CDR3 sequences, roughly 16% of them found a single time. 35% to 50% of the sample lies in the top ten.

The CDR3 spans 13 residues, from the cysteine through the phenylalanine. CDR3 DNA only is kept here, 39 bases in frame from base 1. As encoded in the germline V gene, CDR1 is SGHRS while CDR2 is YFSETQ. In this chain, TRBV5-1 is recombined with TRBJ2-2, with a weak D call of TRBD1 (6 bases match). Here the sequenced sample was PBMCs, mostly from graft donor cells, taken 360 days after TCRalphabeta/CD19-depleted stem cell transplant. This TCR came from a male patient aged 2 to 9 who had a stem cell transplant for acute lymphoblastic leukemia, so the T cells may come from the graft donor. The nucleotides read TGCGCCAGCAGCTCCCGGGACACTGGGGAGCTGTTTTTT. It translates as CASSSRDTGELFF.